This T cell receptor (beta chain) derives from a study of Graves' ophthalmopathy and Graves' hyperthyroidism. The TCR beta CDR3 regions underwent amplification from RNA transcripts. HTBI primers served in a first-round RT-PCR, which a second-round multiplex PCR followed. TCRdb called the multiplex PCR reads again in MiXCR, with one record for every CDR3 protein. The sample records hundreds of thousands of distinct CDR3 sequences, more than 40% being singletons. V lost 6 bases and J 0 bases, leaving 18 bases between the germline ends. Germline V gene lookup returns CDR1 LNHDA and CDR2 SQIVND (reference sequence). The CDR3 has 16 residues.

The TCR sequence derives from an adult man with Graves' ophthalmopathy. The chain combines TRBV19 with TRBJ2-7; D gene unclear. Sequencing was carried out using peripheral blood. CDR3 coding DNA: TGTGCCAGTAGCCCCCGGCTAGGGTCTACCTCCTACGAGCAGTACTTC. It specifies CASSPRLGSTSYEQYF.